This is a list of T cell receptor beta chains from one sample in a study of shared clonotypes between healthy human individuals. TCRdb's copy holds only in-frame clones and misses some; the assay was immunoSEQ multiplex PCR. Of some 2,500,000 clones detected, 93% appear once; the ten largest clones hold about 0.39%. The sequenced sample was naive CD4+ T cells from PBMCs. The receptors here all came from a man aged 18 to 30 in good health. Some clones in this sample may be carry-over from other donors' samples. CDR3s include the opening cysteine and the closing phenylalanine or tryptophan. The D gene is left open where the match is weak. The size field is filled for only some rows; it gives once, few, many or a size class.

-,TRBV5-4,-,TRBJ2-3,CASSLEIASTDTQYF,TGTGCCAGCAGCTTGGAGATAGCTAGCACAGATACGCAGTATTTT
-,TRBV2,-,TRBJ2-2,CASSERGGPGELFF,TGTGCCAGCAGTGAAAGGGGGGGCCCCGGGGAGCTGTTTTTT
-,TRBV30,TRBD2,TRBJ2-7,CAWRRTSGSYEQYF,TGTGCCTGGAGGAGGACTAGCGGGTCCTACGAGCAGTACTTC
-,TRBV28,-,TRBJ1-1,CASDKEGGVITEAFF,TGTGCCAGCGATAAAGAGGGGGGGGTGATCACTGAAGCTTTCTTT
-,TRBV29-1,TRBD1,TRBJ1-5,CSAGQGADQPQHF,TGCAGCGCAGGACAGGGCGCGGATCAGCCCCAGCATTTT
once,TRBV28,-,TRBJ2-3,CASSSGGDLFAQYF,TGTGCCAGCAGTTCAGGGGGGGACTTATTCGCGCAGTATTTT
-,TRBV7-3,-,TRBJ2-3,CASSASPDTQYF,TGTGCCAGCAGCGCTTCCCCAGATACGCAGTATTTT
-,TRBV15,-,TRBJ2-7,CATSRGLRGTEQYF,TGTGCCACCAGCAGAGGACTAAGAGGGACAGAGCAGTACTTC
-,TRBV27,TRBD1,TRBJ1-2,CASRQGRFYGGDGYTF,TGTGCCAGCCGACAGGGACGCTTCTATGGCGGCGATGGCTACACCTTC
once,TRBV6-5,-,TRBJ2-7,CASSYAGSYEQYF,TGTGCCAGCAGTTACGCGGGTTCCTACGAGCAGTACTTC
-,TRBV13,-,TRBJ1-3,CASSLGEGLAGNTIYF,TGTGCCAGCAGCTTAGGTGAGGGATTGGCTGGAAACACCATATATTTT
-,TRBV12-5,-,TRBJ2-5,CASGEGDLRPQYF,TGTGCTAGTGGTGAAGGAGACCTAAGGCCCCAGTACTTC
-,TRBV7-2,TRBD2,TRBJ2-7,CASSLPLWGGSYEQYF,TGTGCCAGCAGCCTACCCCTATGGGGAGGGTCCTACGAGCAGTACTTC
-,TRBV2,-,TRBJ1-1,CASSEARSVRSNTEAFF,TGTGCCAGCAGTGAAGCGCGGTCGGTCAGGTCGAACACTGAAGCTTTCTTT
-,TRBV2,-,TRBJ2-5,CASGIQRGETQYF,TGTGCCAGCGGGATACAGAGAGGGGAGACCCAGTACTTC
-,TRBV19,TRBD1,TRBJ1-2,CASRHRGLEYGYTF,TGTGCCAGTAGGCACAGGGGGCTGGAATATGGCTACACCTTC
-,TRBV7-3,-,TRBJ2-2,CASSQQGNTGELFF,TGTGCCAGCAGCCAACAGGGGAACACCGGGGAGCTGTTTTTT
-,TRBV5-8,TRBD1,TRBJ1-2,CASRRDREDGYTF,TGTGCCAGCCGAAGGGACAGGGAGGATGGCTACACCTTC
-,TRBV2,TRBD1,TRBJ2-3,CASVLRQGTSDTQYF,TGTGCCAGCGTACTTAGACAGGGGACCTCAGATACGCAGTATTTT
-,TRBV2,TRBD2,TRBJ2-5,CAGAAGVGETQYF,TGTGCCGGCGCCGCGGGAGTCGGGGAGACCCAGTACTTC
-,TRBV7-9,TRBD1,TRBJ2-5,CASSLSLTGGRETQYF,TGTGCCAGCAGCTTAAGTTTGACAGGGGGGAGGGAGACCCAGTACTTC
-,TRBV28,-,TRBJ1-3,CASRFPGGNTIYF,TGTGCCAGCAGGTTCCCAGGGGGAAACACCATATATTTT
-,TRBV7-9,TRBD2,TRBJ2-2,CASSSRGLIAGEAGELFF,TGTGCCAGCAGCTCCCGAGGGTTAATAGCGGGAGAGGCCGGGGAGCTGTTTTTT
-,TRBV7-3,-,TRBJ2-6,CASSPLNGANVLTF,TGTGCCAGCAGCCCTCTAAATGGGGCCAACGTCCTGACTTTC
-,TRBV10-3,-,TRBJ1-2,CAIAGTENYGYTF,TGTGCCATCGCCGGGACGGAAAACTATGGCTACACCTTC
-,TRBV4-1,-,TRBJ2-7,CASSQDPKGYEQYF,TGCGCCAGCAGCCAAGATCCCAAGGGGTACGAGCAGTACTTC
once,TRBV25-1,TRBD1,TRBJ1-5,CASSGSTGGRQPQHF,TGTGCCAGCAGTGGATCTACAGGGGGAAGACAGCCCCAGCATTTT
once,TRBV30,-,TRBJ1-2,CAWRVPGHKNYGYTF,TGTGCCTGGAGGGTACCGGGACACAAGAACTATGGCTACACCTTC
-,TRBV29-1,-,TRBJ2-1,CSVSGPGGRDNEQFF,TGCAGCGTTTCGGGTCCAGGGGGGCGCGACAATGAGCAGTTCTTC
once,TRBV2,-,TRBJ1-2,CASSGLGDYGYTF,TGTGCCAGCAGTGGGCTGGGGGACTATGGCTACACCTTC